These 17 T cell receptor beta chains came from one sample sequenced in a study of blood T cell repertoires in COVID-19. Profiling relied on immunoSEQ multiplex PCR, and the TCRdb table lists in-frame clones only, not all of them. The sample lists a few hundred thousand clones, just under 85% seen once, with 1.3% in the top ten. The sequencing input was PBMCs or T cells enriched from blood (not recorded which). The source of these receptors is a woman aged 40 to 50 with acute COVID-19.

This chain links TRBV2 with TRBJ2-5; 13 positions match TRBD2. Germline lookup yields CDR1 SNHLY and CDR2 FYNNEI. V lost 2 bases and J lost 5; bases outside the gene matches: 2. The CDR3 loop spans 15 amino acids. CDR3 bases: TGTGCCAGCAGTGAAAAACTAGCGGGGGGGGAGACCCAGTACTTC. It translates to CASSEKLAGGETQYF.

The CDR3: CASSGEETQYF. CDR3 DNA: TGTGCCAGCAGTGGAGAAGAGACCCAGTACTTC. The chain has TRBV2 and TRBJ2-5; D is ambiguous. The CDR3 consists of 11 residues. Germline V CDR1 and CDR2: SNHLY, FYNNEI. The V gene lost 4 bases and the J gene lost 3 bases, with 3 bases spanning the gap.

This clone occurred once. The chain combines TRBV2 with TRBJ1-1, with D tentatively TRBD1 (5 bases). The CDR3 spans 13 residues. The V gene's germline CDR1 is SNHLY and CDR2 FYNNEI. The ends were cut back, 2 bases at V and 5 bases at J, with 9 bases in the middle. CDR3 region: CASSETGGTEAFF. In DNA, the CDR3 is TGTGCCAGCAGTGAAACAGGAGGGACTGAAGCTTTCTTT. The complete variable domain, with remaining parts taken from reference TRBV2 and TRBJ1-1, reads EPEVTQTPSHQVTQMGQEVILRCVPISNHLYFYWYRQILGQKVEFLVSFYNNEISEKSEIFDDQFSVERPDGSNFTLKIRSTKLEDSAMYFCASSETGGTEAFFGQGTRLTVV.

V gene TRBV18 combines with J gene TRBJ2-1, with D possibly matching TRBD2 (6 bases). V was shortened by 6 bases and J by 0 bases, with 21 bases between the two germline ends. CDR3 length: 18 amino acids. Germline loops: CDR1 KGHSH, CDR2 LQKENI. The DNA for the CDR3 is TGTGCCAGCTCGACTCCCTCGCTAGCGAGAAGCTCCTACAATGAGCAGTTCTTC. Translated: CASSTPSLARSSYNEQFF.

The chain links TRBV5-6 to TRBJ2-3; D is perhaps TRBD1 (6 bases). V was shortened by 4 bases and J by 0 bases, with 12 bases between the two germline ends. Germline V gene data show CDR1 as SGHDT and CDR2 as YYEEEE. The CDR3 is made up of 15 amino acids. The CDR3 is CASSLGAGSTDTQYF. The DNA for the CDR3 is TGTGCCAGCAGCCTGGGGGCAGGGAGCACAGATACGCAGTATTTT.

V is TRBV7-3 and J is TRBJ2-3; 8 positions match TRBD2. The trim removed 5 bases at V and 0 bases at J, leaving 19 bases unmatched. Germline loops: CDR1 SGHTA, CDR2 FQGTGA. The CDR3 consists of 20 residues. The CDR3 here is CASSPGRGALAGPSTDTQYF. The CDR3 coding sequence is TGTGCCAGCAGCCCCGGACGGGGGGCTCTAGCGGGCCCTAGCACAGATACGCAGTATTTT.

V is TRBV11-2 and J is TRBJ2-7, with 7 bases fitting TRBD2. The CDR3 has 15 amino acids. The trim removed 0 bases at V and 1 base at J, leaving 3 bases unmatched. Germline V gene sequence: CDR1 SGHAT, CDR2 FQNNGV. The DNA for the CDR3 is TGTGCCAGCAGCTTAGAGAGCGGGGCATCCTACGAGCAGTACTTC. This sequence encodes CASSLESGASYEQYF.

The rearrangement joins TRBV28 to TRBJ1-2, with 9 bases lining up with TRBD1. Germline V gene lookup returns CDR1 MDHEN and CDR2 SYDVKM. Trimming at V came to 2 bases and at J to 7 bases, leaving 8 bases not matched to a gene. The CDR3 is 15 amino acids. CDR3 sequence reads: CASSLASQGAIGYTF. In nucleotides, the CDR3 is TGTGCCAGCAGTTTAGCCTCACAGGGGGCGATTGGCTACACCTTC.

The chain recombines TRBV28 with TRBJ2-4; D call uncertain. The CDR3 contains 10 residues. The V gene lost 3 bases and the J gene lost 13 bases, with 7 bases spanning the gap. Per germline, CDR1 MDHEN and CDR2 SYDVKM. This CDR3 reads CASSFLRQYF. In DNA, the CDR3 is TGTGCCAGCAGTTTTCTAAGACAGTACTTC.

The CDR3 region is CASSQDLQGAYYNSPLHF. The DNA of the CDR3 is TGCGCCAGCAGCCAAGACCTTCAAGGGGCTTACTATAATTCACCCCTCCACTTT. The gene calls are TRBV4-1 and TRBJ1-6, with D perhaps matching TRBD1 (5 bases). The V end lost 0 bases, the J end lost 3 bases, and 15 bases lay between the germline ends. The CDR3 is 18 residues long. Germline CDR1 is MGHRA and CDR2 is YSYEKL.

The chain is built from TRBV19 and TRBJ1-1, with D possibly TRBD1 on 5 matching bases. With 4 bases removed from V and 1 base from J, the gap between germline ends came to 10 bases. Germline assignment: CDR1 LNHDA and CDR2 SQIVND (reference sequence). The CDR3 length is 14 residues. As DNA, the CDR3 is TGTGCCAGTAGTAGGAGGGGAGCGAACACTGAAGCTTTCTTT. Amino acid sequence: CASSRRGANTEAFF.

This clone has just one count. The V gene is TRBV6-5, the J gene TRBJ2-2; 10 nucleotides agree with TRBD2. Germline V gene sequence: CDR1 MNHEY, CDR2 SVGAGI. CDR3 length: 14 amino acids. Trimming took 7 bases from V and 6 from J; bases not matched to a gene: 5. CDR3 sequence: CASMRLAGPGELFF. The CDR3 DNA follows: TGTGCCAGCATGAGACTAGCGGGCCCCGGGGAGCTGTTTTTT.

The chain joins TRBV7-2 to TRBJ2-5; TRBD2 aligns across 8 bases. This CDR3 has 16 amino acids. Germline CDR1 is SGHTA and CDR2 is FQGNSA. The V gene end was trimmed by 3 bases and the J gene end by 7 bases; junction bases not matched to a gene: 13. In nucleotides, the CDR3 is TGTGCCAGCAGCTTGGACGGGAGCGGGGGCAGGGGGACCCAGTACTTC. Translated, it gives CASSLDGSGGRGTQYF.

This clone occurred once. The V and J genes are TRBV28 and TRBJ2-6; maybe TRBD1 (5 bases). Germline V lookup: CDR1 MDHEN, CDR2 SYDVKM. V was clipped by 7 bases and J by 12 bases, with 19 bases between them. This CDR3 has 14 residues. CDR3 sequence reads: CASTPGGAVGVLTF. The DNA for the CDR3 is TGTGCCAGCACCCCCGGTGGGGCTGTCGGCGTCCTGACTTTC.

This clone has a handful of counts. The chain uses TRBV4-1 and TRBJ1-4; 8 bases are a match to TRBD1. Germline values: CDR1 MGHRA, CDR2 YSYEKL. Trimming at V came to 4 bases and at J to 8 bases, leaving 12 bases not matched to a gene. CDR3 size: 16 residues. Written as DNA, the CDR3 is TGCGCCAGCAGCCCGAGACAGGGGAAAGGACGGGAAAAACTGTTTTTT. Its translation is CASSPRQGKGREKLFF.

V usage is TRBV20-1 and J usage is TRBJ2-5; 7 positions agree with TRBD2. Germline V CDR1 and CDR2: DFQATT, SNEGSKA (reference sequence). The CDR3 is 15 residues long. J lost 0 bases, V lost 3 bases, and 7 bases had no gene match. The CDR3 loop reads CSASKGLRYQETQYF. As DNA, the CDR3 is TGCAGTGCTAGTAAGGGACTAAGGTACCAAGAGACCCAGTACTTC.

Written as DNA, the CDR3 is TGTGCCAGCAGTTTGGACAGGGGCAACACCGGGGAGCTGTTTTTT. It yields the protein CASSLDRGNTGELFF. The chain joins TRBV6-5 to TRBJ2-2, with 9 positions matching TRBD1. CDR3 size: 15 residues. Germline CDR1 is MNHEY and CDR2 is SVGAGI. The trim removed 4 bases at V and 2 bases at J, leaving 2 bases unmatched.